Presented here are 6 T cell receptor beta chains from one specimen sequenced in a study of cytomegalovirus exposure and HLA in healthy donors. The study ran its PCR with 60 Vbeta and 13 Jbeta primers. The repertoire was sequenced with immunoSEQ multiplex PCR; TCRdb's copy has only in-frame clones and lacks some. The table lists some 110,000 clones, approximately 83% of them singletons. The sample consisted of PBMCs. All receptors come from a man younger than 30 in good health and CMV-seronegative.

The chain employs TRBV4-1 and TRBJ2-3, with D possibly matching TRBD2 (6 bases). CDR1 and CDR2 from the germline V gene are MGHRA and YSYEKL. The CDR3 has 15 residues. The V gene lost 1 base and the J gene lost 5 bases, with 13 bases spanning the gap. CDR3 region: CASSQAPGVEDTQYF. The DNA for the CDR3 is TGCGCCAGCAGCCAAGCTCCGGGAGTGGAAGATACGCAGTATTTT.

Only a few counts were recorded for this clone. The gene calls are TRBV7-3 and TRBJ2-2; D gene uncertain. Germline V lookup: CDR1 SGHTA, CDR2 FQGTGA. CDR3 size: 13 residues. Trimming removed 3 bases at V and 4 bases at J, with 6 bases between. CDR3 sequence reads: CASSFYRTGELFF. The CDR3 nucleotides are TGTGCCAGCAGCTTCTACCGCACCGGGGAGCTGTTTTTT.

CDR3 region: CASSPQGSGELFF. The CDR3 nucleotides read TGTGCCAGCAGTCCTCAGGGGTCCGGGGAGCTGTTTTTT. This chain uses TRBV6-5 with TRBJ2-2, with D tentatively TRBD1 (6 bases). The CDR3 runs to 13 residues. V lost 5 bases to trimming and J lost 6 bases, with 10 bases between them. Germline V lookup: CDR1 MNHEY, CDR2 SVGAGI.

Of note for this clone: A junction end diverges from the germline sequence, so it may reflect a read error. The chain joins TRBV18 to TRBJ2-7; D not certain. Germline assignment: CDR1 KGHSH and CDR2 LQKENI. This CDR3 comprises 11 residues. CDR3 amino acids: CASSPSSEQYF. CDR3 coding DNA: TGTGCCAGCTCACCTTCCTCCGAGCAGTACTTC.

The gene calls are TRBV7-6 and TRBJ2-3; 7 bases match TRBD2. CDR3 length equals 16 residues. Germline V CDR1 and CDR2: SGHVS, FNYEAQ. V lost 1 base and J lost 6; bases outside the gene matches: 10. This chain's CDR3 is CASSLEAGTLMDTQYF. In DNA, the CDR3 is TGTGCCAGCAGCTTAGAAGCGGGAACCCTAATGGATACGCAGTATTTT.

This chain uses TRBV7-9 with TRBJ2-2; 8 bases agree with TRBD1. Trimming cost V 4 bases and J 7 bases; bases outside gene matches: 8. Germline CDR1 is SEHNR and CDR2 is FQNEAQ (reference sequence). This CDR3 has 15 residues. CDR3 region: CASSSQGARNGELFF. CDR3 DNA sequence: TGTGCCAGCAGCTCTCAGGGGGCGCGTAACGGGGAGCTGTTTTTT.